The next 9 T cell receptor beta chains were all read from a single sample in a study of blood T cell repertoires in COVID-19. Assay: immunoSEQ multiplex PCR; the TCRdb copy retains only in-frame clones and omits some. The table records under 450,000 clones, more than 75% of them present only once. The sample was PBMCs or T cells enriched from blood (not recorded which). Every receptor here comes from a man aged 25-45 years who had recovered from COVID-19.

In nucleotides, the CDR3 is TGTGCCAGCAGCTTAGCGGGTCTGTTCGGACAGGGGGCACCCGTCTACGAGCAGTACTTC. This gives the protein CASSLAGLFGQGAPVYEQYF. The chain joins TRBV7-2 to TRBJ2-7, with 11 positions matching TRBD1. The V segment lost 0 bases and the J segment 3 bases; nucleotides outside the gene matches: 16. Germline V gene data show CDR1 as SGHTA and CDR2 as FQGNSA. This CDR3 is 20 amino acids long. The whole variable domain, remainder taken from reference TRBV7-2 and TRBJ2-7, is GAGVSQSPSNKVTEKGKDVELRCDPISGHTALYWYRQSLGQGLEFLIYFQGNSAPDKSGLPSDRFSAERTGGSVSTLTIQRTQQEDSAVYLCASSLAGLFGQGAPVYEQYFGPGTRLTVT.

The V gene is TRBV7-3, the J gene TRBJ2-3; 12 nucleotides agree with TRBD2. Germline CDR1 reads SGHTA; CDR2 reads FQGTGA. CDR3 length equals 16 residues. J lost 6 bases, V lost 5 bases, and 9 bases had no gene match. The DNA of the CDR3 is TGTGCCAGCAGCGCTAGCGGGGGGGCCGTGTTGGATACGCAGTATTTT. Amino acids: CASSASGGAVLDTQYF.

The genes are TRBV4-1 and TRBJ2-7; D unclear. With 3 bases removed from V and 6 bases from J, the gap between germline ends came to 15 bases. The CDR3 has 14 residues. Germline loops: CDR1 MGHRA, CDR2 YSYEKL. CDR3 sequence (DNA): TGCGCCAGCAGCCACCTCTCCACGTGGGCCGAGCAGTACTTC. This codes for CASSHLSTWAEQYF.

The CDR3 protein is CASTPRTGGHNEQFF. In nucleotides, the CDR3 is TGTGCCAGTACCCCCAGGACAGGGGGCCACAATGAGCAGTTCTTC. The chain uses TRBV19 and TRBJ2-1; 11 bases match TRBD1. Germline CDR1 is LNHDA and CDR2 is SQIVND (reference sequence). After removal of 7 bases from V and 5 bases from J, the junction contained 7 bases not matched to a gene. The CDR3 is made up of 15 amino acids.

This chain connects TRBV27 to TRBJ1-6; 8 bases fit TRBD1. With 2 bases clipped from V and 9 bases from J, the junction kept 3 bases outside the gene matches. Germline V gene data show CDR1 as MNHEY and CDR2 as SMNVEV (reference sequence). CDR3 length: 14 amino acids. This CDR3 reads CASSLNRGSSPLHF. DNA of the CDR3: TGTGCCAGCAGTTTAAACAGGGGGAGTTCACCCCTCCACTTT.

The chain is built from TRBV5-1 and TRBJ2-7; 10 bases agree with TRBD1. The CDR3 runs 15 residues. V trimming: 4 bases; J trimming: 1 base; junction bases outside the gene matches: 5. In germline, CDR1 is SGHRS, CDR2 YFSETQ. CDR3 nucleotides: TGCGCCAGCAGCCCTCGACAGGGGGCATCCTACGAGCAGTACTTC. Encoded protein: CASSPRQGASYEQYF.

The V and J genes are TRBV6-2 or TRBV6-3 and TRBJ1-1, with unresolved D. The CDR3 is made up of 13 amino acids. CDR1 and CDR2 from the germline V gene are MNHEY and SVGEGT. The V gene lost 0 bases and the J gene lost 8 bases, with 10 bases spanning the gap. CDR3: CASSYSPPGEAFF. In DNA, the CDR3 is TGTGCCAGCAGTTACTCCCCCCCGGGAGAAGCTTTCTTT.

This chain connects TRBV20-1 to TRBJ1-2; weak D call: TRBD1 (6 bases). This CDR3 is 11 amino acids long. V was shortened by 7 bases and J by 1 base, with 7 bases between the two germline ends. The V gene's germline CDR1 is DFQATT and CDR2 SNEGSKA (reference sequence). This chain's CDR3 is CSGGGNYGYTF. The CDR3 DNA reads as TGCAGTGGAGGGGGTAACTATGGCTACACCTTC.

The chain combines TRBV21-1 with TRBJ1-5; TRBD1, the D gene given by the table, was not confirmed from the DNA. TRBV21-1 corresponds to a pseudogene. The CDR3 consists of 16 residues. This chain's CDR3 is CASSGNPGPQYQPQHF. The DNA of the CDR3 is TGTGCCAGCAGCGGTAACCCAGGTCCTCAATATCAGCCCCAGCATTTT.